The 4 T cell receptor beta chains below come from one sample, sequenced in a study of T cells in Graves' hyperthyroidism and ophthalmopathy. Amplified TCR beta CDR3 regions derived from RNA transcripts. A first-round RT-PCR of the TCR CDR3 used the HTBI primer set. TCRdb re-derived calls from the multiplex PCR reads in MiXCR, one entry per CDR3 protein. The sample lists about 600,000 distinct CDR3 sequences, approximately 16% seen once, with about 3.5% in the top ten. Sequencing input: blood. The source of these receptors is a woman in her thirties or forties with Graves' ophthalmopathy.

V gene TRBV10-3 combines with J gene TRBJ1-4; a possible D gene is TRBD1 (6 bases). The CDR3 has 14 residues. The germline V gene has CDR1 ENHRY and CDR2 SYGVKD. V was clipped by 0 bases and J by 11 bases, with 13 bases between them. The CDR3 region is CAISESTGTGKLFF. The CDR3 coding sequence is TGTGCCATCAGTGAGTCGACAGGCACGGGGAAACTGTTTTTT.

Remarks on this clonotype: A clone one base away is much larger, so this may be a read error. The chain employs TRBV12-3 or TRBV12-4 and TRBJ2-1; D may be TRBD1 or TRBD2 (5 bases each). Trimming pared 5 bases from V and 8 bases from J, leaving 16 bases between. The CDR3 covers 14 residues. The CDR3 protein is CASSQTGTPYEQFF. CDR3 coding DNA: TGTGCCAGCAGTCAAACCGGGACCCCTTATGAGCAGTTCTTC.

This clonotype appeared many times. This chain links TRBV29-1 with TRBJ2-3; D call uncertain. The CDR3 is made up of 14 amino acids. Germline V gene data show CDR1 as SQVTM and CDR2 as ANQGSEA. Trimming removed 6 bases at V and 5 bases at J, with 18 bases between. This CDR3 reads CSVYGGADGDTQYF. The CDR3 nucleotides are TGCAGCGTATACGGTGGTGCGGACGGAGATACGCAGTATTTT.

The chain has TRBV5-1 and TRBJ2-1; possibly TRBD2 for D (6 bases). The CDR3 is made up of 14 amino acids. CDR1 SGHRS and CDR2 YFSETQ come from the germline V gene. Trimming removed 1 base at V and 8 bases at J, with 13 bases between. As DNA, the CDR3 is TGCGCCAGCAGCTTGCGGCGGGGAGAGGATGAGCAGTTCTTC. This codes for CASSLRRGEDEQFF.